Sequencing of this T cell receptor beta chain was carried out in a study of blood T cell repertoires in COVID-19. About the research overall: The cDNA or gDNA used as material had been derived from T cells, B-cell-depleted T cells, or PBMCs.

Seattle patients were enrolled during active infection and followed longitudinally. In the authors' methods: Scientists estimated how many nucleated cells there were by amplifying reference gene primers. Sequenced by immunoSEQ multiplex PCR; TCRdb stores in-frame clones only, minus some. The DNA gave D and trimming, while V, J and clone size come from that table. The sample gives fewer than 200,000 clones, around 83% of which show up once; around 7.3% is in the top ten. The CDR3 is 12 residues long. The germline V and J ends were trimmed by 5 bases and 7 bases, with 9 bases remaining between them. The V gene's germline CDR1 is LNHDA and CDR2 SQIVND (reference sequence).

Sequencing was done on a sample of peripheral blood. The TCR was taken from a woman aged 70-85 years with COVID-19, enrolled during active disease. The chain links TRBV19 to TRBJ2-1; D uncertain. CDR3 DNA sequence: TGTGCCAGTAGTCTTACGGAGAATGAGCAGTTCTTC. This encodes CASSLTENEQFF.